This is a list of T cell receptor beta chains from one sample in a study of T cells in Graves' hyperthyroidism and ophthalmopathy. In TCRdb, the multiplex PCR reads were re-called with MiXCR into one record per CDR3 protein. Altogether about 560,000 distinct CDR3 sequences are present, 16% being singletons, with the ten largest covering approximately 20%. The sample was blood. The source of these receptors is a woman aged 18-30 years with Graves' hyperthyroidism. Both conserved end residues are part of each CDR3. D genes are given only for firm matches. A row's size may be missing; if present it is once, few, many or a size class.

V,D,size,J,DNA,CDR3
TRBV6-2/TRBV6-3,TRBD1,NA,TRBJ1-6,TGTGCCAGCAGTTACTCCTTCAAGGAACAGGGGTTCAATTCACCCCTCCACTTT,CASSYSFKEQGFNSPLHF
TRBV27,TRBD2,many,TRBJ2-1,TGTGCCAGCAGTAGGGAGCGGGAGGTCTCCTACAATGAGCAGTTCTTC,CASSREREVSYNEQFF
TRBV19,NA,NA,TRBJ1-5,TGTGCCAGTAGTATAGGCTACAATCAGCCCCAGCATTTT,CASSIGYNQPQHF
TRBV12-3/TRBV12-4,TRBD1,few,TRBJ2-5,TGTGCCAGCAGTTTATCGAGAAGGGGGCCCCAAGAGACCCAGTACTTC,CASSLSRRGPQETQYF
TRBV6-1,NA,NA,TRBJ2-3,TGTGCCAGCAGTGAAAGCCCGGGGAGCGGGTATACGCAGTATTTT,CASSESPGSGYTQYF
TRBV24-1,TRBD1,few,TRBJ2-2,TGTGCCTCCGGCCGGACAGGGGTTACCGGGGAGCTGTTTTTT,CASGRTGVTGELFF
TRBV6-1,NA,many,TRBJ2-7,TGTGCCAGCAGCAGCAGGGGCGCCGTTTACGAGCAGTACTTC,CASSSRGAVYEQYF
TRBV18,NA,NA,TRBJ2-1,TGTGCCAGCTCACCCCGAGAAAGATCCAATGAGCAGTTCTTC,CASSPRERSNEQFF
TRBV6-5,TRBD1,NA,TRBJ2-7,TGTGCCAGCAGTACTGACAGGGGCTTCTCCTACGAGCAGTACTTC,CASSTDRGFSYEQYF
TRBV18,NA,many,TRBJ2-2,TGTGCCAGCTCACCCGTCACCCAGAACACCGGGGAGCTGTTTTTT,CASSPVTQNTGELFF
TRBV9,TRBD1,NA,TRBJ2-5,TGTGCCAGCAGCGCCCCACGGGACAGGGCTCAAGAGACCCAGTACTTC,CASSAPRDRAQETQYF
TRBV19,TRBD2,NA,TRBJ2-7,TGTGCCAGTAGTTTCCGCGCTAATAGCGGGAGGAGCTACGAGCAGTACTTC,CASSFRANSGRSYEQYF
TRBV5-6,NA,NA,TRBJ1-5,TGTGCCAGCAGCCAGACGGGAAAAAACAATCAGCCCCAGCATTTT,CASSQTGKNNQPQHF
TRBV3-1,NA,many,TRBJ2-3,TGTGCCAGCAGCCTAAAGCGGGCTAGCACAGATACGCAGTATTTT,CASSLKRASTDTQYF
TRBV2,NA,many,TRBJ1-3,TGTGCCAGCAGTGCTGTAGGAAAGAGCTCTGGAAACACCATATATTTT,CASSAVGKSSGNTIYF
TRBV2,NA,few,TRBJ1-5,TGTGCCAGCAGTGATGGTTGGGGGGCACGCCAGCCCCAGCATTTT,CASSDGWGARQPQHF
TRBV20-1,TRBD1,NA,TRBJ2-2,TGCAGTGCTAGAGGACAGGGACAGGGGGCCTTCGGGGAGCTGTTTTTT,CSARGQGQGAFGELFF
TRBV7-8,TRBD2,NA,TRBJ2-1,TGTGCCAGCAGCCAACTCGGACGCCTAGCGGGAGATGAGCAGTTCTTC,CASSQLGRLAGDEQFF
TRBV28,NA,NA,TRBJ1-6,TGTGCCAGCAGTACCCGACAGGTTACGAATTCACCCCTCCACTTT,CASSTRQVTNSPLHF
TRBV28,NA,many,TRBJ2-3,TGTGCCAGCAGGGCGGGACTCATTCTAGATACGCAGTATTTT,CASRAGLILDTQYF
TRBV7-2,NA,NA,TRBJ2-1,TGTGCCAGCAGCTTAGAACAGGGTACCTACAATGAGCAGTTCTTC,CASSLEQGTYNEQFF
TRBV4-1,NA,NA,TRBJ2-1,TGCGCCAGCAGCCAGGGGAACTACAATGAGCAGTTCTTC,CASSQGNYNEQFF
TRBV7-6,TRBD1,NA,TRBJ2-3,TGTGCCAGCAGCCTCTGGGACAGTACTAGCACAGATACGCAGTATTTT,CASSLWDSTSTDTQYF
TRBV3-1,TRBD2,NA,TRBJ2-7,TGTGCCAGCAGCCAACGGACTAGCGGGAGCACTAACTCCCACGAGCAGTACTTC,CASSQRTSGSTNSHEQYF
TRBV11-2,NA,many,TRBJ1-1,TGTGCCAGCAGCACACAGTCCAGGTCCAACACTGAAGCTTTCTTT,CASSTQSRSNTEAFF
TRBV12-3/TRBV12-4,TRBD2,many,TRBJ2-3,TGTGCCAGCAGCCCGCTAGCGGGAGGGCGTGATACGCAGTATTTT,CASSPLAGGRDTQYF
TRBV28,TRBD1,many,TRBJ2-7,TGTGCCAGCACCCGGACAGGGGGCTACGAGCAGTACTTC,CASTRTGGYEQYF
TRBV7-8,NA,many,TRBJ2-1,TGTGCCAGCAGCTTAGTTCCGGGACTTCCCTCCTACAATGAGCAGTTCTTC,CASSLVPGLPSYNEQFF
TRBV28,TRBD1,once,TRBJ2-7,TGTGCCAGCAGTCCACCGGACAGGGGTAAGGCCTACGAGCAGTACTTC,CASSPPDRGKAYEQYF
TRBV20-1,TRBD2,few,TRBJ2-1,TGCAGTGCTAGATTAGCGGCGGGAGAAGGGTCCTACAATGAGCAGTTCTTC,CSARLAAGEGSYNEQFF
TRBV6-1,NA,few,TRBJ2-7,TGTGCCAGCAGGGGGACTGTTATCTCCTACGAGCAGTACTTC,CASRGTVISYEQYF
TRBV29-1,NA,many,TRBJ1-3,TGCAGCGTTGAAGTTGAAGGAAACACCATATATTTT,CSVEVEGNTIYF
TRBV7-2,TRBD2,many,TRBJ2-3,TGTGCCAGCAGCTTAGTTTCGGGGGGGTGGAGTACAGATACGCAGTATTTT,CASSLVSGGWSTDTQYF
TRBV27,NA,many,TRBJ2-7,TGTGCCAGCAGCGTTGAAAGGCGCTCCTACGAGCAGTACTTC,CASSVERRSYEQYF
TRBV5-1,TRBD1,many,TRBJ2-4,TGCGCCAGCAGCTTGACAGGGGCCGATCTGGCCAAAAACATTCAGTACTTC,CASSLTGADLAKNIQYF
TRBV24-1,NA,NA,TRBJ2-1,TGTGCCACCAGTGCTGGGGATGAGCAGTTCTTC,CATSAGDEQFF